This T cell receptor beta chain was captured in a study of blood T cell repertoires in COVID-19. About the research overall: The origin of the acute and convalescent COVID-19 samples was the United States, Italy and Spain. The analysed material was cDNA or gDNA that came from T cells, B-cell-depleted T cells, or PBMCs.

In the original processing: Cell counts per sample came from amplifying reference gene primers. Data came from immunoSEQ multiplex PCR; TCRdb stores just in-frame clones and leaves some out. The V and J calls and the clone size are those of that table, but D and trimming were determined from the DNA. The sample shows just under 300,000 clones, around 87% of them seen only once. V lost 2 bases and J lost 0, with 5 bases in between. The CDR3 contains 13 residues. Germline V lookup: CDR1 SQVTM, CDR2 ANQGSEA. The material sequenced was peripheral blood. The V and J genes are TRBV29-1 and TRBJ1-3; D is unresolved. This sequence was found in a man in his sixties or seventies with acute or convalescent COVID-19. CDR3 amino acids: CSVEPLSGNTIYF. DNA of the CDR3: TGCAGCGTTGAACCACTCTCTGGAAACACCATATATTTT.